These T cell receptor beta chains were read from a single sample in a study of blood T cell repertoires in COVID-19. Libraries were prepared by immunoSEQ multiplex PCR; TCRdb keeps only in-frame clonotypes and omits some of them. Of about 170,000 clones in the sample, roughly four fifths were seen once. Material: peripheral blood. The receptors originated from a man aged 35 to 55 who had recovered from COVID-19. CDR3s include the opening cysteine and the closing phenylalanine or tryptophan. A D gene is named only where the DNA matches it firmly. For some rows the clone size is stated as once, few or many, or as a class when expanded; others skip it.

TRBD2	NA	TRBV11-2	TRBJ2-2	CASSLDRTSGGESTGELFF	TGTGCCAGCAGCTTAGATCGAACTAGCGGGGGAGAGTCTACCGGGGAGCTGTTTTTT
NA	NA	TRBV7-2	TRBJ1-4	CASSISFNEKLFF	TGTGCCAGCAGTATCAGTTTTAATGAAAAACTGTTTTTT
TRBD1	NA	TRBV11-1	TRBJ2-7	CASSSPQGVGYEQYF	TGTGCCAGCAGCTCGCCCCAGGGGGTAGGGTACGAGCAGTACTTC
TRBD1	NA	TRBV4-1	TRBJ2-1	CASSRRDSNNEQFF	TGCGCCAGCAGCCGCCGGGACAGTAACAATGAGCAGTTCTTC
NA	NA	TRBV14	TRBJ1-2	CASSQSGPYGYTF	TGTGCCAGCAGCCAAAGCGGGCCTTATGGCTACACCTTC
TRBD2	NA	TRBV7-9	TRBJ2-2	CASSSIAGGPWRELFF	TGTGCCAGCAGCTCCATCGCGGGAGGGCCTTGGAGGGAGCTGTTTTTT
NA	few	TRBV5-1	TRBJ1-3	CASSPRAVSGNTIYF	TGCGCCAGCAGCCCCAGGGCAGTCTCTGGAAACACCATATATTTT
TRBD2	NA	TRBV7-9	TRBJ2-3	CASSSWTSGPLSTDTQYF	TGTGCCAGCAGCTCATGGACTAGCGGACCCCTCAGCACAGATACGCAGTATTTT
NA	NA	TRBV7-2	TRBJ2-5	CASSLTSYRDQETQYF	TGTGCCAGCAGCCTCACGTCCTACAGGGACCAAGAGACCCAGTACTTC
TRBD1	few	TRBV20-1	TRBJ1-5	CSAGGTDYSNQPQHF	TGCAGTGCTGGTGGGACAGATTATAGCAATCAGCCCCAGCATTTT
TRBD1	NA	TRBV4-3	TRBJ2-7	CASSQGTGGSEQCF	TGCGCCAGCAGCCAAGGGACAGGGGGCTCCGAGCAGTGCTTC
TRBD2	NA	TRBV29-1	TRBJ2-1	CSVGGLDFYNEQFF	TGCAGCGTTGGAGGACTAGATTTCTACAATGAGCAGTTCTTC
NA	few	TRBV11-1	TRBJ1-1	CASSLTGNTEAFF	TGTGCCAGCAGCCTGACAGGGAACACTGAAGCTTTCTTT
NA	NA	TRBV4-3	TRBJ1-4	CASSQDRHNEKLFF	TGCGCCAGCAGCCAAGACAGACACAATGAAAAACTGTTTTTT
NA	NA	TRBV10-3	TRBJ2-7	CAISSGTLYEQYF	TGTGCCATCAGTTCGGGGACACTCTACGAGCAGTACTTC
TRBD2	NA	TRBV6-5	TRBJ2-7	CASSYSRGGGAYEQYF	TGTGCCAGCAGTTACTCGAGAGGCGGGGGGGCCTACGAGCAGTACTTC
TRBD1	few	TRBV10-3	TRBJ2-1	CAIHERDRGPYNEQFF	TGTGCCATCCATGAAAGGGACAGGGGGCCCTACAATGAGCAGTTCTTC
NA	NA	TRBV21-1	TRBJ2-7	CASTSSGTGPYEQYF	TGTGCCAGCACATCAAGTGGGACAGGACCCTACGAGCAGTACTTC
NA	NA	TRBV27	TRBJ1-1	CASTSGPGTTEAFF	TGTGCCAGCACAAGCGGTCCGGGCACCACTGAAGCTTTCTTT
NA	NA	TRBV15	TRBJ2-6	CASTGTLRSGANVLTF	TGTGCCTCAACAGGGACGTTACGCTCTGGGGCCAACGTCCTGACTTTC
TRBD1	NA	TRBV2	TRBJ2-5	CATGGYQETQYF	TGTGCCACAGGGGGTTACCAAGAGACCCAGTACTTC
NA	NA	TRBV18	TRBJ1-1	CASSPGQGTFGGEAFF	TGTGCCAGCTCACCGGGACAAGGAACCTTTGGGGGAGAAGCTTTCTTT
NA	NA	TRBV27	TRBJ1-3	CASSSRQDLSSGNTIYF	TGTGCCAGCAGTTCTCGACAGGATCTTTCCTCTGGAAACACCATATATTTT
TRBD2	many	TRBV11-2	TRBJ2-7	CASTFGVAGAYEQYF	TGTGCCAGCACGTTCGGGGTAGCGGGGGCCTACGAGCAGTACTTC
NA	NA	TRBV27	TRBJ1-3	CASSLSGTSGNTIYF	TGTGCCAGCAGTCTGAGCGGAACATCTGGAAACACCATATATTTT
NA	NA	TRBV18	TRBJ2-7	CASSLEQGSYEQYF	TGTGCCAGCTCACTAGAACAGGGATCCTACGAGCAGTACTTC
NA	NA	TRBV5-5	TRBJ2-7	CASSFGGQYEQYF	TGTGCCAGCAGCTTCGGGGGGCAGTACGAGCAGTACTTC